These 19 T cell receptor beta chains were all obtained from the same sample, sequenced in a study of T cells in Graves' hyperthyroidism and ophthalmopathy. RNA transcripts were the template for amplifying TCR beta CDR3 regions. Researchers ran a first-round RT-PCR on the TCR CDR3 using the HTBI primer set. One entry per CDR3 protein, called by TCRdb with MiXCR from the multiplex PCR reads. This sample yields under 450,000 distinct CDR3 sequences, of which roughly 13% are seen a single time; 20% belongs to the top ten. Sequences were obtained from blood. The receptors derive from a man younger than 45 with Graves' hyperthyroidism that later progressed to Graves' ophthalmopathy.

In this sample, this clonotype turned up a few times. V and J are TRBV20-1 and TRBJ1-2; 11 bases align to TRBD1. The germline gives CDR1 DFQATT, CDR2 SNEGSKA (reference sequence). This CDR3 region has 14 residues. J lost 4 bases, V lost 3 bases, and 4 bases had no gene match. The CDR3 DNA sequence: TGCAGTGCTAGGGGGGACAGGGGGATCTATGGCTACACCTTC. It encodes CSARGDRGIYGYTF.

This clonotype was picked up a small number of times. CDR3 in amino acids: CASSSSDRGDQPQHF. The CDR3 bases are TGCGCCAGCAGCTCGTCGGACAGGGGAGATCAGCCCCAGCATTTT. The chain couples TRBV4-1 to TRBJ1-5; TRBD1 aligns across 9 bases. This CDR3 is built from 15 residues. Germline assignment: CDR1 MGHRA and CDR2 YSYEKL. V lost 5 bases and J lost 5; bases outside the gene matches: 7.

This clonotype was picked up many times. The chain combines TRBV12-3 or TRBV12-4 with TRBJ2-3; weak D call: TRBD2 (6 bases). V was shortened by 5 bases and J by 0 bases, with 12 bases between the two germline ends. The CDR3 is 15 residues long. DNA of the CDR3: TGTGCCAGCAGTCATAGCGGATCTAGCACAGATACGCAGTATTTT. Translated, it gives CASSHSGSSTDTQYF.

This sequence joins TRBV28 and TRBJ2-2; TRBD2 agrees at 7 bases. CDR1 MDHEN and CDR2 SYDVKM come from the germline V gene. The CDR3 contains 17 residues. Trimming at V came to 6 bases and at J to 0 bases, leaving 10 bases not matched to a gene. For the CDR3, the DNA is TGTGCCAGCAGGGGATTGGGACTACCTACGAACACCGGGGAGCTGTTTTTT. Translated, it gives CASRGLGLPTNTGELFF.

In this sample, this clonotype turned up many times. The chain recombines TRBV7-2 with TRBJ2-7; D is unclear. Trimming stripped 5 bases from V and 5 bases from J, with 19 bases between. This CDR3 is 15 amino acids long. Germline V gives CDR1 SGHTA, CDR2 FQGNSA. The CDR3 region is CASSDRRQAHDEQYF. CDR3 coding DNA: TGTGCCAGCAGCGATCGCAGGCAGGCCCACGACGAGCAGTACTTC. The whole variable domain, remainder taken from reference TRBV7-2 and TRBJ2-7, is GAGVSQSPSNKVTEKGKDVELRCDPISGHTALYWYRQSLGQGLEFLIYFQGNSAPDKSGLPSDRFSAERTGGSVSTLTIQRTQQEDSAVYLCASSDRRQAHDEQYFGPGTRLTVT.

The rearrangement links TRBV5-1 to TRBJ1-5, with no clear D. The V gene's germline CDR1 is SGHRS and CDR2 YFSETQ. V was trimmed by 0 bases and J by 3 bases, leaving 10 bases between them. This CDR3 has 15 residues. In nucleotides, the CDR3 is TGCGCCAGCAGCTTGGTTCCGGGGAACAATCAGCCCCAGCATTTT. Translating it yields CASSLVPGNNQPQHF.

A few counts support this clonotype. V usage is TRBV10-3 and J usage is TRBJ1-2; D possibly corresponds to TRBD1 (5 bases). The CDR3 runs to 12 residues. Germline CDR1 reads ENHRY; CDR2 reads SYGVKD. V lost 4 bases, J lost 11 bases, and 14 bases lay in between. CDR3 region: CAISAPQGRYTF. The CDR3 DNA is TGTGCCATCAGTGCCCCGCAGGGTCGGTACACCTTC.

This clonotype occurred many times. The chain uses TRBV28 and TRBJ2-3; D gene uncertain. V was trimmed by 5 bases and J by 4 bases, leaving 13 bases between them. The CDR3 loop spans 14 amino acids. CDR1 is MDHEN and CDR2 is SYDVKM in the germline V gene. Here the CDR3 reads CASSPYLGPDTQYF. Written as DNA, the CDR3 is TGTGCCAGCAGTCCCTACCTAGGGCCAGATACGCAGTATTTT.

Many counts were recorded for this clonotype. V gene TRBV5-1 combines with J gene TRBJ2-3; D perhaps matches TRBD2 (6 bases). The V gene lost 3 bases and the J gene lost 4 bases, with 9 bases spanning the gap. The CDR3 is 13 amino acids. Germline V gene data show CDR1 as SGHRS and CDR2 as YFSETQ. This chain's CDR3 is CASSSGGSDTQYF. As DNA, the CDR3 is TGCGCCAGCAGCTCCGGGGGATCAGATACGCAGTATTTT.

This clonotype has a count of ten or more. The chain employs TRBV2 and TRBJ1-4, with D possibly matching TRBD1 (5 bases). Germline V gene data show CDR1 as SNHLY and CDR2 as FYNNEI. The CDR3 contains 15 residues. With 6 bases removed from V and 2 bases from J, the gap between germline ends came to 13 bases. The CDR3 sequence: CASRVGGATNEKLFF. DNA of the CDR3: TGTGCCAGCAGGGTTGGAGGGGCCACTAATGAAAAACTGTTTTTT.

The chain employs TRBV2 and TRBJ2-2, with 9 bases matching TRBD2. Trimming at V came to 6 bases and at J to 7 bases, leaving 6 bases not matched to a gene. The CDR3 is made up of 14 amino acids. CDR1 and CDR2 from the germline V gene are SNHLY and FYNNEI. Written as DNA, the CDR3 is TGTGCCAGCAGAGAGCGGGAGGCGGGCGGGGAGCTGTTTTTT. Its protein is CASREREAGGELFF. The whole variable domain, filled in from reference TRBV2 and TRBJ2-2, reads EPEVTQTPSHQVTQMGQEVILRCVPISNHLYFYWYRQILGQKVEFLVSFYNNEISEKSEIFDDQFSVERPDGSNFTLKIRSTKLEDSAMYFCASREREAGGELFFGEGSRLTVL.

The chain is built from TRBV7-2 and TRBJ2-2, with 7 bases lining up with TRBD1. The CDR3 runs to 14 residues. V dropped 4 bases and J dropped 6; count of bases not matched to a gene: 5. Looked up from germline, CDR1 is SGHTA and CDR2 is FQGNSA. For the CDR3, the DNA is TGTGCCAGCAGCTGGACAGGTCCGCCCGGGGAGCTGTTTTTT. Residues: CASSWTGPPGELFF.

This clonotype appeared many times. The rearrangement links TRBV12-3 or TRBV12-4 to TRBJ1-2, with no clear D. The CDR3 has 14 amino acids. Deletions cut 3 bases from V and 4 bases from J, with 12 bases between. The CDR3 DNA reads TGTGCCAGCAGTTTCTCGGGGAAAGGCTATGGCTACACCTTC. Encoded protein: CASSFSGKGYGYTF.

This clonotype appeared a few times. V usage is TRBV4-1 and J usage is TRBJ2-4; D not resolved. Between the trimmed V and J ends, which lost 3 bases and 0 bases, there was a span of 12 bases. This CDR3 spans 16 amino acids. The germline gives CDR1 MGHRA, CDR2 YSYEKL. Here the CDR3 DNA reads TGCGCCAGCAGCCATTTTTGGGCAGGAGCCAAAAACATTCAGTACTTC. It yields the protein CASSHFWAGAKNIQYF.

This clonotype was detected many times. CDR3 loop: CASSLSTDYGYTF. CDR3 nucleotides: TGTGCCAGCAGTTTATCTACCGACTATGGCTACACCTTC. The chain employs TRBV28 and TRBJ1-2; D is unclear. Germline loops: CDR1 MDHEN, CDR2 SYDVKM. The CDR3 extends over 13 amino acids. V was cut by 1 base and J by 3 bases, with 6 bases left in between.

Note on this clonotype: A much larger clone differs by one base, so this may be a read error. The chain recombines TRBV28 with TRBJ2-5; 7 bases map to TRBD1. V was pared by 6 bases and J by 7 bases, with 14 bases of the junction left unmatched. The CDR3 has 15 residues. The germline V gene encodes CDR1 MDHEN and CDR2 SYDVKM. CDR3: CASSPTGTVKGTQYF. CDR3 sequence (DNA): TGTGCCAGCAGCCCCACCGGGACAGTAAAGGGGACCCAGTACTTC.

This clonotype appeared a few times. V gene TRBV6-1 combines with J gene TRBJ1-5; D gene unclear. The CDR3 sequence is 15 residues long. Trimming cost V 1 base and J 0 bases, with 7 bases left between them. Germline loops: CDR1 MNHNS, CDR2 SASEGT. CDR3 DNA sequence: TGTGCCAGCAGTGAAGAAGGGCATAGCAATCAGCCCCAGCATTTT. This encodes CASSEEGHSNQPQHF.

In this sample, this clonotype turned up many times. The V gene is TRBV20-1, the J gene TRBJ2-7, with 7 nucleotides matching TRBD2. CDR1 DFQATT and CDR2 SNEGSKA come from the germline V gene (reference sequence). V lost 0 bases, J lost 6 bases, and 8 bases stayed unmatched. The CDR3 extends over 14 amino acids. As DNA, the CDR3 is TGCAGTGCTAGAGATCCCAACCGCGGGAGCGAGCAGTACTTC. This encodes CSARDPNRGSEQYF.

The gene calls are TRBV5-1 and TRBJ2-2; a weak D match, TRBD2 (6 bases). The CDR3 has 17 residues. The ends were cut back, 4 bases at V and 0 bases at J, with 16 bases in the middle. Germline V gene data show CDR1 as SGHRS and CDR2 as YFSETQ. The CDR3 DNA is TGCGCCAGCAGCGGGCCTAGGTGGGAGGCGAACACCGGGGAGCTGTTTTTT. Translating it yields CASSGPRWEANTGELFF.